The 27 T cell receptor beta chains below were found in one sample sequenced in a study of T cell repertoires in cytomegalovirus infection. TCRdb itself ran the reads through MiXCR, one entry per CDR3 protein. The repertoire holds about a million distinct CDR3 sequences, with around 32% as singletons. No antigen is known for these receptors. Source: cultured CD8+ T cells from PBMCs, taken from culture after CMV antigen stimulation. These receptors were collected from a human donor in good health (CMV status not recorded). Some clones in this sample may be carry-over from other donors' samples.

This clonotype was detected ten times or more. The V and J genes are TRBV10-2 and TRBJ1-1, with D unresolved. Trimming took off 7 bases at V and 7 bases at J, with 10 bases between the two ends. The CDR3 runs 11 residues. CDR1 is WSHSY and CDR2 is SAAADI in the germline V gene. The CDR3 is CASKKGLEAFF. The CDR3 region has the DNA TGCGCCAGCAAGAAAGGTCTTGAAGCTTTCTTT.

This clonotype was observed a single time. The J gene is TRBJ1-5, the V gene TRBV15, with D perhaps TRBD1 (5 bases). V lost 5 bases to trimming and J lost 4 bases, with 9 bases between them. The CDR3 is made up of 13 amino acids. CDR1 and CDR2 from the germline V gene are LNHNV and YYDKDF (reference sequence). The CDR3 reads CATSDGTNQPQHF. The DNA for the CDR3 is TGTGCCACCAGCGATGGGACGAATCAGCCCCAGCATTTT. Looking up the rest from reference TRBV15 and TRBJ1-5 gives the full variable domain: DAMVIQNPRYQVTQFGKPVTLSCSQTLNHNVMYWYQQKSSQAPKLLFHYYDKDFNNEADTPDNFQSRRPNTSFCFLDIRSPGLGDTAMYLCATSDGTNQPQHFGDGTRLSIL.

The V call is TRBV14, the J call TRBJ2-1, with 7 bases that match TRBD1. Trimming at V came to 6 bases and at J to 5 bases, leaving 10 bases not matched to a gene. The CDR3 is 15 amino acids. Germline CDR1 SGHDN, CDR2 FVKESK. Here the CDR3 DNA reads TGTGCCAGCAGTCCCGACAGGGCGTATGACAATGAGCAGTTCTTC. Translated, it gives CASSPDRAYDNEQFF.

This clonotype was seen just once. The DNA is omitted, as the CDR3 cannot be located on it reliably, and the CDR3 follows TCRdb's listing. The CDR3 here is CASFGPGILNEQFF. The chain is built from TRBV2 and TRBJ2-1; the table's D call, TRBD1, has no DNA check behind it. Germline assignment: CDR1 SNHLY and CDR2 FYNNEI. The CDR3 has 14 residues if both end residues are counted.

On this clonotype: The junction does not match germline at one end; this may be a read error. Here the CDR3 DNA reads TGTGCCAACAGTTACGACAGGGGTAATGAGCAGTTCTTC. It specifies CANSYDRGNEQFF. The chain combines TRBV6-2 or TRBV6-3 with TRBJ2-1; TRBD1 agrees at 8 bases. From germline, CDR1 is MNHEY and CDR2 SVGEGT. This CDR3 has 13 residues.

The V gene is TRBV2, the J gene TRBJ2-7; tentative D call: TRBD1 (6 bases). This CDR3 has 14 residues. Germline V lookup: CDR1 SNHLY, CDR2 FYNNEI. V dropped 4 bases and J dropped 3 bases, with 13 bases sitting between them. The CDR3 DNA reads as TGTGCCAGCAGTGGGGGAAGGGGGTACTACGAGCAGTACGTC. Its protein is CASSGGRGYYEQYV.

This clonotype showed up just a few times. The chain uses TRBV7-9 and TRBJ2-2, with TRBD1 matching 9 bases. V trimming: 4 bases; J trimming: 4 bases; junction bases outside the gene matches: 7. This CDR3 region has 16 residues. Germline values: CDR1 SEHNR, CDR2 FQNEAQ (reference sequence). CDR3 in amino acids: CASSYRGRGFTGELFF. The CDR3 region has the DNA TGTGCCAGCAGCTACAGGGGGCGAGGGTTCACCGGGGAGCTGTTTTTT.

This clonotype was picked up many times. V is TRBV7-6 and J is TRBJ1-1; a weak D match, TRBD1 (5 bases). The V end was cut by 4 bases, the J end by 4 bases, with 16 bases between. CDR3 size: 15 residues. Germline lookup yields CDR1 SGHVS and CDR2 FNYEAQ. The chain's CDR3 is CASSSETTGSTEAFF. CDR3 nucleotide sequence: TGTGCCAGCAGCTCAGAAACCACAGGATCCACTGAAGCTTTCTTT.

This clonotype was seen only a few times. J is TRBJ1-6 and V is TRBV6-2 or TRBV6-3, with 9 bases identical to TRBD1. The CDR3 extends over 14 amino acids. The V gene's germline CDR1 is MNHEY and CDR2 SVGEGT. With 5 bases clipped from V and 12 bases from J, the junction kept 8 bases outside the gene matches. The CDR3 region is CASSDDRGVGPLHF. The CDR3 DNA follows: TGTGCCAGCAGTGACGACAGGGGGGTTGGACCCCTCCACTTT.

This clonotype was counted at least ten times. The junction and the germline gene differ at one end; a read error may be behind it. The chain couples TRBV7-7 to TRBJ2-3, with D uncertain. The germline V gene has CDR1 SSHAT and CDR2 FNYEAQ (reference sequence). The CDR3 length is 13 residues. The CDR3 reads CASSFTGTDTQYF. In nucleotides, the CDR3 is TGTGCTAGCAGCTTTACGGGCACAGATACGCAGTATTTT.

CDR3 region: CASSFPSGGAINEQFF. CDR3 nucleotides: TGTGCCAGCAGCTTCCCTAGCGGGGGGGCGATTAATGAGCAGTTCTTC. The rearrangement uses TRBV5-6 and TRBJ2-1; 12 positions match TRBD2. With V trimmed by 2 bases and J by 7 bases, 7 bases remained unmatched. Germline V gene lookup returns CDR1 SGHDT and CDR2 YYEEEE. CDR3 length: 16 residues.

The chain uses TRBV6-1 and TRBJ2-3; D gene ambiguous. This CDR3 contains 16 residues. Deletions cut 1 base from V and 2 bases from J, with 13 bases between. Germline assignment: CDR1 MNHNS and CDR2 SASEGT. CDR3 loop: CASSEEGPYFTDTQYF. The CDR3 DNA reads as TGTGCCAGCAGTGAAGAAGGACCCTACTTCACAGATACGCAGTATTTT.

The CDR3 loop is CASSLDVSTEAFF. In nucleotides, the CDR3 is TGTGCCAGCAGCTTGGATGTCAGCACTGAAGCTTTCTTT. V and J are TRBV5-5 and TRBJ1-1; D is unresolved. The CDR3 is made up of 13 amino acids. Trimming removed 0 bases from V and 4 bases from J, with 7 bases in between. The V gene's germline CDR1 is SGHKS and CDR2 YYEKEE (reference sequence).

This rearrangement joins TRBV7-6 to TRBJ1-2; D possibly corresponds to TRBD1 (5 bases). CDR3 length: 14 residues. Per germline, CDR1 SGHVS and CDR2 FNYEAQ. V was cut by 1 base and J by 4 bases, with 10 bases left in between. CDR3 in amino acids: CASSLGGQVYGYTF. CDR3 nucleotide sequence: TGTGCCAGCAGCTTAGGGGGCCAGGTCTATGGCTACACCTTC. The whole variable domain, filled in from reference TRBV7-6 and TRBJ1-2, reads GAGVSQSPRYKVTKRGQDVALRCDPISGHVSLYWYRQALGQGPEFLTYFNYEAQQDKSGLPNDRFSAERPEGSISTLTIQRTEQRDSAMYRCASSLGGQVYGYTFGSGTRLTVV.

This clonotype turned up a few times. V usage is TRBV4-2 and J usage is TRBJ1-2; unclear D gene. CDR1 LGHNA and CDR2 YNFKEQ come from the germline V gene. The CDR3 contains 14 residues. V was shortened by 1 base and J by 2 bases, with 8 bases between the two germline ends. The CDR3 nucleotides are TGTGCCAGCAGCCAAGGCATTGGGAACTATGGCTACACCTTC. Encoded protein: CASSQGIGNYGYTF.

The rearrangement links TRBV11-2 to TRBJ2-7; D ambiguous. V lost 6 bases and J 4 bases, leaving 16 bases between the germline ends. The CDR3 runs to 14 residues. In germline, CDR1 is SGHAT, CDR2 FQNNGV. The CDR3 is CASSSPWGPYEQYV. CDR3 in DNA: TGTGCCAGCAGTTCACCTTGGGGTCCGTACGAGCAGTACGTC.

The chain links TRBV20-1 to TRBJ1-2, with 9 bases identical to TRBD1. The CDR3 has 13 residues. Trimming cost V 5 bases and J 4 bases; bases outside gene matches: 5. Germline assignment: CDR1 DFQATT and CDR2 SNEGSKA (reference sequence). CDR3 DNA: TGCAGTGCTTTTACAGGGGGCGCCTATGGCTACACCTTC. It yields the protein CSAFTGGAYGYTF.

V is TRBV20-1 and J is TRBJ1-2, with no clear D. The V and J ends lost 1 base and 0 bases respectively, with 9 bases between them. The germline V gene encodes CDR1 DFQATT and CDR2 SNEGSKA (reference sequence). The CDR3 consists of 14 residues. The CDR3 here is CSARGSDTNYGYTF. The CDR3 DNA is TGCAGTGCTAGAGGATCTGATACTAACTATGGCTACACCTTC.

The chain has TRBV7-3 and TRBJ2-7, with D unresolved. This CDR3 has 12 amino acids. Germline V gene lookup returns CDR1 SGHTA and CDR2 FQGTGA. V lost 5 bases to trimming and J lost 0 bases, with 5 bases between them. The CDR3 DNA follows: TGTGCCAGCAGCAACAGCTCCTACGAGCAGTACGTC. Its translation is CASSNSSYEQYV.

The chain joins TRBV4-1 to TRBJ1-1, with D unresolved. In germline, CDR1 is MGHRA, CDR2 YSYEKL. CDR3 size: 14 residues. Trimming took 4 bases from V and 0 from J, leaving 9 bases between them. CDR3 protein: CASSLLIMNTEAFF. As DNA, the CDR3 is TGCGCCAGCAGCCTTCTCATCATGAACACTGAAGCTTTCTTT.

This clonotype was seen many times. This chain uses TRBV12-3 or TRBV12-4 with TRBJ1-3, with TRBD1 matching over 7 bases. Trimming removed 5 bases from V and 0 bases from J; junction bases left unmatched: 7. This CDR3 has 16 residues. The CDR3 DNA is TGTGCCAGCAGTCAGGGACAGTCGTTCTCTGGAAACACCATATATTTT. It translates to CASSQGQSFSGNTIYF.

The rearrangement joins TRBV7-9 to TRBJ2-2, with TRBD1 matching 9 bases. Germline loops: CDR1 SEHNR, CDR2 FQNEAQ (reference sequence). V was pared by 5 bases and J by 2 bases, with 6 bases of the junction left unmatched. The CDR3 consists of 16 residues. The CDR3 DNA reads as TGTGCCAGCAGCCAGGACAGGGGACCCAACACCGGGGAGCTGTTTTTT. Its translation is CASSQDRGPNTGELFF.

The chain uses TRBV9 and TRBJ1-2; D call uncertain. CDR1 SGDLS and CDR2 YYNGEE come from the germline V gene. CDR3 size: 15 residues. Deletions cut 6 bases from V and 1 base from J, with 16 bases between. CDR3 residues: CASIRSMKFNYGYTF. The CDR3 nucleotides are TGTGCCAGCATAAGGTCTATGAAGTTTAACTATGGCTACACCTTC.

V gene TRBV5-6 combines with J gene TRBJ2-2; weak D call: TRBD2 (5 bases). The CDR3 runs 16 residues. In germline, CDR1 is SGHDT, CDR2 YYEEEE. V dropped 4 bases and J dropped 7 bases, with 20 bases sitting between them. As DNA, the CDR3 is TGTGCCAGCAGCCCGGAGAGGGTCCGGGGAAACGGGGAGCTGTTTTTT. As protein: CASSPERVRGNGELFF.

This clonotype showed up many times. This chain uses TRBV7-8 with TRBJ1-1; D gene unclear. Germline loops: CDR1 SGHVS, CDR2 FQNEAQ. This CDR3 contains 16 residues. Trimming pared 0 bases from V and 1 base from J, leaving 12 bases between. CDR3 residues: CASSLASRMGNTEAFF. In DNA, the CDR3 is TGTGCCAGCAGCTTAGCGTCCCGAATGGGGAACACTGAAGCTTTCTTT.

The chain uses TRBV20-1 and TRBJ1-2; D gene uncertain. The CDR3 has 13 amino acids. Germline V gene lookup returns CDR1 DFQATT and CDR2 SNEGSKA (reference sequence). Trimming left V 1 base short and J 3 bases short, with 9 bases between. The CDR3 DNA reads TGCAGTGCTAGAGTCTGGGGTGACTATGGCTACACCTTC. Amino acid sequence: CSARVWGDYGYTF.

With regard to this clonotype: A single base separates this from a much larger clone, so it may be a read error. The chain is built from TRBV9 and TRBJ2-2; 7 bases agree with TRBD1. The CDR3 totals 15 residues. Germline lookup yields CDR1 SGDLS and CDR2 YYNGEE. The V segment lost 0 bases and the J segment 3 bases; nucleotides outside the gene matches: 2. The CDR3 here is CASSVGQGYTGELFF. DNA of the CDR3: TGTGCCAGCAGCGTAGGACAGGGCTACACCGGGGAGCTGTTTTTT.